This T cell receptor (beta chain) came from a study of spatial heterogeneity in lung cancer. Time point here: sample taken at primary tumor resection. The authors sequenced whole RNA from tumor, nontumor lung or frozen PBMC without sorting. TCRdb called the 5' RACE reads again in MiXCR, with one record for every CDR3 protein. The table shows 25,000 to 30,000 distinct CDR3 sequences, with about 13% occurring only once. This clonotype came up many times. The V end was cut by 2 bases, the J end by 5 bases, with 9 bases between. CDR3 size: 13 residues. The V gene's germline CDR1 is SGHAT and CDR2 FQNNGV. V gene TRBV11-2 combines with J gene TRBJ2-5; no clear D. Sequenced material: PBMCs, taken at surgery. This TCR was sampled from a female donor with early-stage non-small cell lung cancer. The CDR3 spells CASSLSPQETQYF. CDR3 coding DNA: TGTGCCAGCAGCTTATCACCACAGGAGACCCAGTACTTC.